Presented here are 19 T cell receptor beta chains from one specimen sequenced in a study of immune cell composition in non-small cell lung cancer. Profiling relied on immunoSEQ multiplex PCR, and the TCRdb table lists in-frame clones only, not all of them. The sample shows around 6,000 clones, 78% of them seen only once. Sequenced: lung tumor tissue. These receptors all stem from a human donor with non-small cell lung cancer.

This clone was observed a handful of times. The chain employs TRBV5-1 and TRBJ1-4; 10 nucleotides agree with TRBD1. Germline V gives CDR1 SGHRS, CDR2 YFSETQ. Trimming removed 3 bases from V and 7 bases from J; junction bases left unmatched: 6. CDR3 length: 15 amino acids. The CDR3 bases are TGCGCCAGCAGCTACAGACAGGGGGCAGGTGAAAAACTGTTTTTT. This encodes CASSYRQGAGEKLFF.

Here the CDR3 reads CASSQEVKGPSDGYTF. The CDR3 nucleotides read TGCGCCAGCAGCCAAGAAGTAAAGGGGCCTTCTGATGGCTACACCTTC. The chain has TRBV4-1 and TRBJ1-2, with D perhaps TRBD1 (5 bases). Trimming pared 0 bases from V and 6 bases from J, leaving 17 bases between. From germline, CDR1 is MGHRA and CDR2 YSYEKL. The CDR3 is 16 residues long.

The chain is built from TRBV6-1 and TRBJ2-7, with D perhaps matching TRBD1 (5 bases). This CDR3 region has 13 residues. Germline assignment: CDR1 MNHNS and CDR2 SASEGT. V lost 6 bases, J lost 2 bases, and 11 bases lay in between. CDR3 amino acids: CASRKQDTYEQYF. The CDR3 nucleotides read TGTGCCAGCAGGAAACAGGATACCTACGAGCAGTACTTC.

V gene TRBV23-1 combines with J gene TRBJ1-2; D gene uncertain. TRBV23-1 is reported as an ORF; its role is uncertain. Trimming left V 6 bases short and J 3 bases short, with 17 bases between. The CDR3 extends over 15 amino acids. Written as DNA, the CDR3 is TGCGCCAGCAGCCCCCTCGACTACACCGACTATGGCTACACCTTC. Residues: CASSPLDYTDYGYTF.

The V call is TRBV11-2, the J call TRBJ1-1; no firm D call. The CDR3 contains 12 residues. Germline V lookup: CDR1 SGHAT, CDR2 FQNNGV. V was cut by 2 bases and J by 6 bases, with 7 bases left in between. The CDR3 loop is CASSLQFAEAFF. CDR3 in DNA: TGTGCCAGCAGCTTACAGTTCGCTGAAGCTTTCTTT.

The chain couples TRBV28 to TRBJ2-7; maybe TRBD1 (6 bases). CDR3 length: 12 amino acids. V was pared by 4 bases and J by 7 bases, with 11 bases between. Germline assignment: CDR1 MDHEN and CDR2 SYDVKM. The CDR3 DNA reads TGTGCCAGCAGTTCAGGGGATTGGGAGCAGTACTTC. Amino acids: CASSSGDWEQYF. Full variable domain (outside the CDR3, taken from reference TRBV28 and TRBJ2-7): DVKVTQSSRYLVKRTGEKVFLECVQDMDHENMFWYRQDPGLGLRLIYFSYDVKMKEKGDIPEGYSVSREKKERFSLILESASTNQTSMYLCASSSGDWEQYFGPGTRLTVT.

The chain is built from TRBV10-3 and TRBJ2-1; 8 bases agree with TRBD2. The CDR3 extends over 16 amino acids. V shed 2 bases, J shed 8 bases, and the junction held 11 bases outside the gene matches. CDR1 is ENHRY and CDR2 is SYGVKD in the germline V gene. The CDR3, as DNA: TGTGCCATCAGTGAGGGTCCCGGGGGGGCCGCGGATGAGCAGTTCTTC. Protein: CAISEGPGGAADEQFF.

This chain joins TRBV2 and TRBJ2-5, with TRBD1 matching over 11 bases. Germline trimming cut 6 bases from V and 5 bases from J; bases unmatched to any gene: 5. Germline V gene lookup returns CDR1 SNHLY and CDR2 FYNNEI. The CDR3 loop spans 14 amino acids. This CDR3 is CASSPDRGLETQYF. The CDR3 DNA reads as TGTGCCAGCAGCCCGGACAGGGGGCTTGAGACCCAGTACTTC.

This sequence joins TRBV6-6 and TRBJ1-2; D is unclear. V shed 6 bases and J shed 0 bases, with 8 bases lying between them. From germline, CDR1 is MNHNY and CDR2 SVGAGI (reference sequence). The CDR3 runs to 13 residues. In nucleotides, the CDR3 is TGTGCCAGCAGCATAACAGCTAACTATGGCTACACCTTC. It codes for CASSITANYGYTF.

This rearrangement joins TRBV7-3 to TRBJ2-3; TRBD1 matches 10 bases. Germline loops: CDR1 SGHTA, CDR2 FQGTGA. Trimming took 2 bases from V and 3 from J; bases not matched to a gene: 8. The CDR3 has 17 residues. CDR3 coding DNA: TGTGCCAGCAGCTTAGGACCCGGGACAGGGGTGACAGATACGCAGTATTTT. Its protein product is CASSLGPGTGVTDTQYF.

The chain recombines TRBV30 with TRBJ2-7, with 7 bases aligning to TRBD1. J gave up 0 bases and V 0 bases, and 5 bases lay outside the gene matches. The CDR3 is 15 residues long. CDR1 is GTSNPN, CDR2 SVGIG, per germline (reference sequence). CDR3 residues: CAWSVWDSLSYEQYF. DNA of the CDR3: TGTGCCTGGAGTGTCTGGGACAGCCTCTCCTACGAGCAGTACTTC.

The rearrangement joins TRBV14 to TRBJ1-1; maybe TRBD1 (5 bases). V lost 0 bases, J lost 0 bases, and 14 bases lay in between. Germline V gene data show CDR1 as SGHDN and CDR2 as FVKESK. CDR3 size: 17 residues. Written as DNA, the CDR3 is TGTGCCAGCAGCCAAGAATTCCAGGGTTCATTGAACACTGAAGCTTTCTTT. Its protein product is CASSQEFQGSLNTEAFF.

The CDR3 sequence: CASRLQGAPRGTEAFF. The CDR3 DNA follows: TGTGCCAGCAGATTACAGGGTGCACCTCGCGGCACTGAAGCTTTCTTT. J is TRBJ1-1 and V is TRBV7-8, with D perhaps TRBD1 (6 bases). This CDR3 is 16 amino acids long. Per germline, CDR1 SGHVS and CDR2 FQNEAQ. Trimming removed 6 bases at V and 4 bases at J, with 21 bases between.

The V gene is TRBV6-6, the J gene TRBJ2-5; D might be TRBD2 (6 bases). Trimming left V 8 bases short and J 4 bases short, with 8 bases between. The germline CDR1 and CDR2 sequences are MNHNY and SVGAGI (reference sequence). The CDR3 length is 11 residues. The CDR3 nucleotides read TGTGCCAGCGGGGGAGGAGAGACCCAGTACTTC. Translating it yields CASGGGETQYF.

Points on this clone: The junction departs from germline at one end; a sequencing error may be responsible. The chain combines TRBV11-3 with TRBJ2-1; D uncertain. The CDR3 loop spans 11 amino acids. CDR1 is SGHNT, CDR2 YENEEA, per germline. CDR3 in amino acids: CASSSDNEQFF. The CDR3 coding sequence is TGTGCCAGCAGCTCCGACAATGAGCAGTTCTTC.

The J gene is TRBJ2-3, the V gene TRBV6-5; 7 bases map to TRBD2. With V trimmed by 0 bases and J by 4 bases, 4 bases remained unmatched. Per the germline V gene, CDR1 is MNHEY and CDR2 is SVGAGI. There are 15 residues in the CDR3. The CDR3 sequence: CASSYSGGSPDTQYF. CDR3 DNA: TGTGCCAGCAGTTACTCGGGGGGGAGCCCAGATACGCAGTATTTT.

This chain connects TRBV27 to TRBJ1-2; TRBD1 might be the D (6 bases). This CDR3 is 14 amino acids long. Deletions cut 5 bases from V and 2 bases from J, with 12 bases between. Germline V gene data show CDR1 as MNHEY and CDR2 as SMNVEV (reference sequence). This CDR3 reads CASSPITGNYGYTF. DNA of the CDR3: TGTGCCAGCAGTCCTATCACAGGGAACTATGGCTACACCTTC.

The chain links TRBV5-1 to TRBJ1-2; TRBD1 matches at 7 bases. The CDR3 consists of 13 residues. With 4 bases clipped from V and 7 bases from J, the junction kept 7 bases outside the gene matches. Germline CDR1 and CDR2: SGHRS and YFSETQ. The CDR3 bases are TGCGCCAGCAGCCCCTTTGACAGGGTTGGCTACACCTTC. As protein: CASSPFDRVGYTF.

This chain joins TRBV7-8 and TRBJ1-1; no firm D call. CDR1 is SGHVS, CDR2 FQNEAQ, per germline. V shed 9 bases and J shed 3 bases, with 20 bases lying between them. The CDR3 loop spans 15 amino acids. CDR3 loop: CASKKYTGEDTEAFF. Written as DNA, the CDR3 is TGTGCCAGTAAAAAGTATACCGGGGAGGACACTGAAGCTTTCTTT.